The source of this T cell receptor (beta chain) is a study of T cells after posttransplantation cyclophosphamide. Overall study results and limits: Recipient CMV seropositivity and CMV reactivation strongly tracked TRB clonality.

Germline CDR1 is SGHRS and CDR2 is YFSETQ. The J segment lost 10 bases and the V segment lost 4 bases, leaving 4 bases of the junction unmatched. CDR3 length: 14 residues. Comments on this clone: As yet, its antigen is unknown.

TCRdb keeps only in-frame clones here, not all; method: immunoSEQ multiplex PCR. The sample includes under 700 clones, around four fifths of them seen just once. This TCR was recovered from a man aged 50 to 59. Material for sequencing was gut tissue. The chain couples TRBV5-1 to TRBJ2-1; 14 positions agree with TRBD2. CDR3 residues: CASSGTSGSREQFF. In nucleotides, the CDR3 is TGCGCCAGCAGCGGGACTAGCGGGAGCCGGGAGCAGTTCTTC.